This T cell receptor beta chain was sequenced during a study of T cell responses to AZD1222 COVID-19 vaccine. The wider study: Samples with a second dose at about 4 or about 12 weeks were pooled together. Study-wide points: Nearly half of spike-specific TCRs reportedly target variant regions that are unmutated in the B.1.351 and B.1.1.7 variants.

Here immunoSEQ multiplex PCR was the method, and the copy in TCRdb shows in-frame clones only, minus some. The sample has roughly 100,000 clones, 85% to 95% seen once. V shed 7 bases and J shed 4 bases, with 19 bases lying between them. The V gene's germline CDR1 is MNHEY and CDR2 SMNVEV (reference sequence). The length of the CDR3 is 16 residues. On this clone: The antigen is unknown.

The chain is built from TRBV27 and TRBJ2-2, with D maybe TRBD1 (6 bases). The clonotype originates from an adult in good health. The starting material was peripheral blood, obtained on day 0 of AZD1222 vaccination. CDR3 protein: CASTETSGESTGELFF. DNA for the CDR3: TGTGCCAGCACCGAAACCTCAGGGGAGAGCACCGGGGAGCTGTTTTTT.